The source of this TCR beta chain is a study of neurological immune-mediated disorders. Overall study results and limits: Patients with HTLV-1-associated myelopathy showed the most TCR clonal expansion. Those with multiple sclerosis showed the least, falling below healthy controls. No expanded-clone CDR3 amino acid sequence recurred across subjects, suggesting private TCR-beta repertoires.

As for time point: longitudinal time-point 2. The unsorted libraries originated from 2 million PBMCs that had been stored at -80 C. TCRdb re-derived calls from the 5' RACE reads in MiXCR, one entry per CDR3 protein. The sample holds some 100,000 distinct CDR3 sequences, roughly an eighth seen once. Remarks on this clonotype: Its antigen is as yet unknown.

The CDR3 runs 14 residues. Germline V CDR1 and CDR2: KGHDR, SFDVKD. V shed 9 bases, J shed 0 bases, and the junction held 4 bases outside the gene matches. This chain joins TRBV24-1 and TRBJ2-3; 8 positions agree with TRBD1. This TCR came from a female donor with HTLV-1-associated myelopathy (HAM/TSP). Sequencing input: PBMCs. The CDR3 spells CATAGTGSTDTQYF. The CDR3 DNA reads TGTGCCACCGCGGGGACAGGAAGCACAGATACGCAGTATTTT.